The rows below give T cell receptor beta chains drawn from one sample of a study of blood T cell repertoires in COVID-19. Only in-frame clones appear in the TCRdb table, and some are missing; sequencing was by immunoSEQ multiplex PCR. The data show more than 450,000 clones, with roughly 87% seen just once and about 0.65% held by the top ten. What was sequenced was PBMCs or T cells enriched from blood (not recorded which). Source of these receptors: a woman between 18 and 29 years old who had recovered from COVID-19. Both conserved end residues are part of each CDR3. A D gene is named only where the DNA matches it firmly. Clone size appears in some rows only: once, few, many, or a class for an expanded clone.

V gene	J gene	clone size	D gene	CDR3 DNA	CDR3 protein
TRBV7-9	TRBJ1-6	-	-	TGTGCCAGCAGCTTAGAGGGGGACCCGAGGGCCCTCCACTTT	CASSLEGDPRALHF
TRBV27	TRBJ1-2	-	-	TGTGCCAGCAGTAGGGGTGGCAACTATGGCTACACCTTC	CASSRGGNYGYTF
TRBV30	TRBJ1-3	-	-	TGTGCCTGGAGACGGGACTCTGGAAACACCATATATTTT	CAWRRDSGNTIYF
TRBV9	TRBJ2-2	-	TRBD2	TGTGCCAGCAGCGTGGGGGGGGACCCTTACTTAAACACCGGGGAGCTGTTTTTT	CASSVGGDPYLNTGELFF
TRBV11-3	TRBJ2-1	-	-	TGTGCCAGCGGTTCGCAGGGAATAAACAATGAGCAGTTCTTC	CASGSQGINNEQFF
TRBV29-1	TRBJ2-7	-	-	TGCAGCGTTAAATCGTCGCTAACCTACGAGCAGTACTTC	CSVKSSLTYEQYF
TRBV2	TRBJ1-2	-	-	TGTGCCAGCAGTGACGGGTACGGCTATGGCTACACCTTC	CASSDGYGYGYTF
TRBV5-6	TRBJ1-2	-	-	TGTGCCAGCAGCCCTACTTACAGACAGACGAACTATGGCTACACCTTC	CASSPTYRQTNYGYTF
TRBV24-1	TRBJ1-3	few	-	TGTGCCACCAGTGCCTCGGACGCGGGAAGCGCTGGAAACACCATATATTTT	CATSASDAGSAGNTIYF
TRBV6-2/TRBV6-3	TRBJ1-1	-	-	TGTGCCAGCAGTTTTGCCGGGGGGGCCACTGAAGCTTTCTTT	CASSFAGGATEAFF
TRBV28	TRBJ2-1	once	-	TGTGCCAGCAGCTCACCACGGTCCAAGGCGGGCTATGAGCAGTTCTTC	CASSSPRSKAGYEQFF
TRBV2	TRBJ2-2	-	TRBD1	TGTGCCAGCAGCCCGACAGGGCTCGGCGGGGAGCTGTTTTTT	CASSPTGLGGELFF
TRBV6-5	TRBJ2-1	few	TRBD2	TGTGCCAGCCGGATGAACGGGGGGGCAGATGAGCAGTTCTTC	CASRMNGGADEQFF
TRBV4-1	TRBJ2-1	-	-	TGCGCCAGCAGCCATGCTACTTACAATGAGCAGTTCTTC	CASSHATYNEQFF
TRBV7-2	TRBJ2-3	-	-	TGTGCCAGCAGCCTTTTAACAGATACGCAGTATTTT	CASSLLTDTQYF
TRBV5-1	TRBJ1-1	few	-	TGCGCCAGCAGCTTGGGAGCGGATTTCAACACTGAAGCTTTCTTT	CASSLGADFNTEAFF
TRBV7-9	TRBJ1-1	few	-	TGTGCCAGCAGCTTAGGGCCGATCAAGAACACTGAAGCTTTCTTT	CASSLGPIKNTEAFF
TRBV7-9	TRBJ2-7	-	TRBD1	TGTGCCAGCAGCCCGGGACAGCTCTCCTACGAGCAGTACTTC	CASSPGQLSYEQYF
TRBV5-1	TRBJ1-5	once	-	TGCGCCAGCAGCCCTCTGGGAGGGTCGGTCGATCAGCCCCAGCATTTT	CASSPLGGSVDQPQHF